The rows below give T cell receptor beta chains drawn from one sample of a study of T-cell memory formation after mild COVID-19. MiXCR, applied by TCRdb to the 5' RACE reads, yields one record per CDR3 protein. The profile shows 170,000 or so distinct CDR3 sequences, 20% to 25% of them singletons. Input material: PBMCs or a T cell subset sorted from them (not recorded which). The receptors originated from an adult woman who had mild COVID-19 (a few samples of this study predate the infection). Cell type and time point are not known. CDR3s include the opening cysteine and the closing phenylalanine or tryptophan. Fields, in order: D gene, V gene, clone size, J gene, CDR3 length, CDR3 DNA, CDR3 protein. The D gene is left open where the match is weak. The size entry is marked missing in some rows and otherwise reads once, few, many or a size class.

D: TRBD1; V: TRBV7-6; size: NA; J: TRBJ1-1; length: 15; DNA: TGTGCCAGCAGCTCACAAGGACAGGGGTTCACTGAAGCTTTCTTT; CDR3: CASSSQGQGFTEAFF
D: NA; V: TRBV11-2; size: NA; J: TRBJ2-7; length: 15; DNA: TGTGCCAGCAGCCGAAAGGGACCGGAGTGGCACGAGCAGTACTTC; CDR3: CASSRKGPEWHEQYF
D: NA; V: TRBV9; size: NA; J: TRBJ2-7; length: 14; DNA: TGTGCCAGCAGCGTAGAATCGGTCTCCTACGAGCAGTACTTC; CDR3: CASSVESVSYEQYF
D: NA; V: TRBV19; size: few; J: TRBJ2-6; length: 16; DNA: TGTGCCAGTTCGCAGCTAGACATCTCTGGGGCCAACGTCCTGACTTTC; CDR3: CASSQLDISGANVLTF
D: NA; V: TRBV28; size: NA; J: TRBJ1-4; length: 13; DNA: TGTGCCAGCAGCCCCCGAGGGTGGCAGAAACTGTTTTTT; CDR3: CASSPRGWQKLFF
D: NA; V: TRBV7-9; size: NA; J: TRBJ2-7; length: 13; DNA: TGTGCCAGCAGTTCGGACAGTGCCTACGAGCAGTACTTC; CDR3: CASSSDSAYEQYF
D: NA; V: TRBV14; size: many; J: TRBJ2-1; length: 12; DNA: TGTGCCAGCAGCCAAGTACAGGGTGGGCAGTTCTTC; CDR3: CASSQVQGGQFF
D: NA; V: TRBV7-3; size: many; J: TRBJ2-2; length: 12; DNA: TGTGCCAGCAGCTCTTACACCGGGGAGCTGTTTTTT; CDR3: CASSSYTGELFF
D: TRBD2; V: TRBV6-2/TRBV6-3; size: few; J: TRBJ2-1; length: 19; DNA: TGTGCCAGCAGTTACCACCCGGGGAGAACTAGCGGGGGAATCGATGAGCAGTTCTTC; CDR3: CASSYHPGRTSGGIDEQFF
D: NA; V: TRBV4-1; size: NA; J: TRBJ2-4; length: 16; DNA: TGCGCCAGCAGCCAAGATGGCAGGAACCTCAAAAACATTCAGTACTTC; CDR3: CASSQDGRNLKNIQYF
D: NA; V: TRBV7-8; size: few; J: TRBJ2-7; length: 14; DNA: TGTGCCAGCAGCAAGGGAGGGGGCCCCTACGAGCAGTACTTC; CDR3: CASSKGGGPYEQYF
D: NA; V: TRBV20-1; size: NA; J: TRBJ2-7; length: 15; DNA: TGCAGTGCTGGCTCCGATTCGGGAGCCCCCTACGAGCAGTACTTC; CDR3: CSAGSDSGAPYEQYF
D: NA; V: TRBV30; size: few; J: TRBJ2-7; length: 12; DNA: TGTGCCTCCCGACAGGAAAACTACGAGCAGTACTTC; CDR3: CASRQENYEQYF
D: NA; V: TRBV7-9; size: NA; J: TRBJ1-3; length: 13; DNA: TGTGCCAGCAGCTCCGCCTATGGAAACACCATATATTTT; CDR3: CASSSAYGNTIYF
D: NA; V: TRBV24-1; size: NA; J: TRBJ2-1; length: 14; DNA: TGTGCCACCAGTGATTTAATTCGAGGAGATGAGCAGTTCTTC; CDR3: CATSDLIRGDEQFF
D: NA; V: TRBV20-1; size: NA; J: TRBJ2-3; length: 13; DNA: TGCAGTGCTAGAAGAGGGGGAACAGATACGCAGTATTTT; CDR3: CSARRGGTDTQYF
D: TRBD1; V: TRBV3-1; size: few; J: TRBJ2-7; length: 18; DNA: TGTGCCAGCAGCGGTCCGGGACAGGGATATTCATTCCTCGACGAGCAGTACTTC; CDR3: CASSGPGQGYSFLDEQYF
D: NA; V: TRBV25-1; size: NA; J: TRBJ2-5; length: 17; DNA: TGTGCCAGCAGTGAATATCGGGCGGTAAGGGCACAAGAGACCCAGTACTTC; CDR3: CASSEYRAVRAQETQYF
D: NA; V: TRBV4-1; size: few; J: TRBJ2-7; length: 15; DNA: TGCGCCAGCAGCCAAGGGGCAAACGCCCCCTACGAGCAGTACTTC; CDR3: CASSQGANAPYEQYF
D: NA; V: TRBV14; size: few; J: TRBJ2-5; length: 12; DNA: TGTGCCAGCCGGGATACCCAAGAGACCCAGTACTTC; CDR3: CASRDTQETQYF
D: NA; V: TRBV5-5; size: NA; J: TRBJ2-1; length: 14; DNA: TGTGCCAGCAGCTTGGGTAGGGCAGACAATGAGCAGTTCTTC; CDR3: CASSLGRADNEQFF
D: NA; V: TRBV20-1; size: many; J: TRBJ2-7; length: 14; DNA: TGCAGTGCTCGGGGGAGACAGGGAAGCTACGAGCAGTACTTC; CDR3: CSARGRQGSYEQYF
D: TRBD1; V: TRBV3-1; size: NA; J: TRBJ2-1; length: 14; DNA: TGTGCCAGCAGCCGGGACAGGGCCTACAATGAGCAGTTCTTC; CDR3: CASSRDRAYNEQFF
D: TRBD2; V: TRBV20-1; size: NA; J: TRBJ2-7; length: 12; DNA: TGCAGTCGTCTCGGGGGGACCTACGAGCAGTACTTC; CDR3: CSRLGGTYEQYF
D: TRBD2; V: TRBV10-3; size: NA; J: TRBJ2-5; length: 18; DNA: TGTGCCATCAGTGAGTCTGGAGTAGCGGGAGGGCCAGGAGAGACCCAGTACTTC; CDR3: CAISESGVAGGPGETQYF
D: TRBD1; V: TRBV7-6; size: few; J: TRBJ1-2; length: 15; DNA: TGTGCCAGCAGCTTAGGGGACAGGGGAGCCTATGGCTACACCTTC; CDR3: CASSLGDRGAYGYTF
D: TRBD1; V: TRBV18; size: few; J: TRBJ2-7; length: 15; DNA: TGTGCCAGCTCACCCGGCAGGGGGTCGTTCTACGAGCAGTACTTC; CDR3: CASSPGRGSFYEQYF
D: NA; V: TRBV4-1; size: NA; J: TRBJ1-2; length: 13; DNA: TGCGCCAGCAGCCCAATACAGGAGGGTGGCTACACCTTC; CDR3: CASSPIQEGGYTF
D: NA; V: TRBV7-3; size: NA; J: TRBJ2-3; length: 16; DNA: TGTGCCAGCAGCTTAACCCGGGACTGGAGCACAGATACGCAGTATTTT; CDR3: CASSLTRDWSTDTQYF